This is a list of T cell receptor beta chains from one sample in a study of T cells in Graves' hyperthyroidism and ophthalmopathy. Using its own MiXCR run on the multiplex PCR reads, TCRdb lists one record per CDR3 protein. Of roughly 300,000 distinct CDR3 sequences in the sample, less than 30% are singletons; the top ten hold about a quarter. Material: blood. Every receptor here comes from a man aged 35-49 years with Graves' hyperthyroidism that later progressed to Graves' ophthalmopathy. Each CDR3 is given with its conserved first and last residue. The D gene is left open where the match is weak. The size field is filled for only some rows; it gives once, few, many or a size class.

j_call d_call clone_size v_call cdr3_aa cdr3_nt
TRBJ1-2 - - TRBV6-2/TRBV6-3 CASSYPSLTSTDYNYGYTF TGTGCCAGCAGTTATCCGTCTCTGACATCGACCGACTATAACTATGGCTACACCTTC
TRBJ2-2 - few TRBV6-1 CASGLIFGGSGELFF TGTGCCAGCGGGCTAATATTCGGGGGTTCCGGGGAGCTGTTTTTT
TRBJ2-2 TRBD2 many TRBV13 CASSSNRVIGLAENTGELFF TGTGCCAGCAGCTCGAACAGGGTCATAGGACTAGCGGAGAACACCGGGGAGCTGTTTTTT
TRBJ1-5 - many TRBV12-3/TRBV12-4 CASSLALKLTQPQHF TGTGCCAGCAGTTTAGCTTTAAAGCTTACTCAGCCCCAGCATTTT
TRBJ2-7 - many TRBV7-3 CASSQASTGEQYF TGTGCCAGCAGTCAAGCTTCTACCGGCGAGCAGTACTTC
TRBJ2-2 - many TRBV19 CASSPDFGGELFF TGTGCCAGTAGTCCGGACTTCGGCGGGGAGCTGTTTTTT
TRBJ1-1 - - TRBV9 CASSPGATINEAFF TGTGCCAGCAGTCCAGGAGCGACTATCAATGAAGCTTTCTTT
TRBJ2-5 - - TRBV5-5 CASSFPGVPETQYF TGTGCCAGCAGCTTTCCGGGAGTCCCAGAGACCCAGTACTTC
TRBJ2-7 TRBD1 many TRBV30 CACYRGSSYEQYF TGTGCCTGTTACAGGGGGAGCTCCTACGAGCAGTACTTC
TRBJ2-5 TRBD2 many TRBV28 CASSSTGLAGESETQYF TGTGCCAGCAGTTCGACGGGACTAGCGGGAGAGAGTGAGACCCAGTACTTC
TRBJ1-1 - - TRBV28 CATTKVDSMNTEAFF TGTGCCACCACGAAAGTGGACAGTATGAACACTGAAGCTTTCTTT
TRBJ1-2 - many TRBV18 CASSPSASNYGYTF TGTGCCAGCTCACCCTCGGCTTCTAACTATGGCTACACCTTC
TRBJ1-1 - many TRBV12-3/TRBV12-4 CASRLYPGTEAFF TGTGCCAGCAGACTATACCCCGGGACAGAAGCTTTCTTT
TRBJ2-7 - - TRBV28 CASSLRGALVGEQYF TGTGCCAGCAGTTTACGGGGGGCATTGGTGGGGGAGCAGTACTTC
TRBJ2-3 TRBD2 many TRBV20-1 CSAPDSQTSGISTDTQYF TGCAGTGCTCCAGACTCCCAGACTAGCGGGATTAGCACAGATACGCAGTATTTT
TRBJ1-2 - - TRBV6-1 CASSPQPFNYGYTF TGTGCCAGCAGTCCACAGCCGTTTAACTATGGCTACACCTTC
TRBJ2-2 - many TRBV7-8 CASSFEAGEDGELFF TGTGCCAGCAGCTTTGAGGCAGGGGAGGACGGGGAGCTGTTTTTT
TRBJ1-1 TRBD1 - TRBV5-1 CASSLRTGSVLRGAFF TGCGCCAGCAGCCTCCGGACAGGATCCGTGCTAAGGGGAGCTTTCTTT
TRBJ1-3 - - TRBV27 CASSGGTNHGNTIYF TGTGCCAGCAGTGGAGGGACTAATCATGGAAACACCATATATTTT
TRBJ1-2 - once TRBV7-6 CASSNRRGDGYTF TGTGCCAGCAGCAATCGAAGGGGAGATGGCTACACCTTC
TRBJ2-7 - many TRBV29-1 CSVRVARDEQYF TGCAGCGTTCGTGTTGCTCGGGACGAGCAGTACTTC
TRBJ2-2 TRBD1 many TRBV29-1 CSVGGQGLLNTGELFF TGCAGCGTTGGGGGACAGGGGCTCTTGAACACCGGGGAGCTGTTTTTT
TRBJ2-5 - many TRBV14 CASSQEDFKTQYF TGTGCCAGCAGCCAGGAGGACTTTAAGACCCAGTACTTC
TRBJ2-4 - many TRBV7-8 CASSFLSRGAKNIQYF TGTGCCAGCAGCTTCCTCTCCCGAGGGGCCAAAAACATTCAGTACTTC
TRBJ2-5 TRBD1 - TRBV28 CASRSQGAQVETQYF TGTGCCAGCAGGTCACAGGGGGCTCAGGTGGAGACCCAGTACTTC
TRBJ1-2 - many TRBV18 CASSPQGTYGYTF TGTGCCAGCTCACCCCAGGGAACCTATGGCTACACCTTC
TRBJ1-2 TRBD1 many TRBV20-1 CSAAGTGYGYTF TGCAGTGCTGCCGGGACAGGCTATGGCTACACCTTC
TRBJ2-7 TRBD1 many TRBV27 CASSQRTGIIYEQYF TGTGCCAGCAGCCAAAGGACAGGGATTATTTACGAGCAGTACTTC
TRBJ2-7 - - TRBV12-3/TRBV12-4 CASSTLEYEQYF TGTGCCAGCAGTACACTAGAATACGAGCAGTACTTC
TRBJ2-1 - - TRBV12-3/TRBV12-4 CASSPDQTYNEQFF TGTGCCAGCAGTCCTGACCAGACCTACAATGAGCAGTTCTTC
TRBJ1-1 - many TRBV27 CASSLIGGTTFF TGTGCCAGCAGTTTAATCGGGGGGACGACTTTCTTT
TRBJ2-7 TRBD2 many TRBV11-2 CASSQNLAREVTYEQYF TGTGCCAGCAGCCAAAATTTAGCACGGGAGGTTACCTACGAGCAGTACTTC
TRBJ2-7 TRBD1 many TRBV28 CASIRTGGKYEQYF TGTGCCAGCATTAGGACAGGGGGCAAGTACGAGCAGTACTTC
TRBJ1-5 - few TRBV27 CASSFGFDQPQHF TGTGCCAGCAGTTTTGGATTCGATCAGCCCCAGCATTTT
TRBJ1-5 - many TRBV12-5 CASGLGQGTVEDQPQHF TGTGCTAGTGGTTTGGGGCAAGGGACGGTCGAGGACCAGCCCCAGCATTTT
TRBJ1-1 - many TRBV6-5 CASSPDYRAEAFF TGTGCCAGCAGTCCGGATTATCGGGCTGAAGCTTTCTTT
TRBJ1-1 - few TRBV7-2 CASSTQVGTEAFF TGTGCCAGCAGCACACAAGTGGGGACTGAAGCTTTCTTT
TRBJ1-5 - - TRBV6-1 CASGVTSNQPQHF TGTGCCAGCGGGGTTACAAGCAATCAGCCCCAGCATTTT
TRBJ2-5 - - TRBV11-1 CASSLSHIQETQYF TGTGCCAGCAGCTTAAGCCATATCCAAGAGACCCAGTACTTC
TRBJ2-7 - many TRBV4-1 CASSQDFKGYEQYF TGCGCCAGCAGCCAAGATTTCAAAGGTTACGAGCAGTACTTC
TRBJ1-6 TRBD1 - TRBV24-1 CATSDQPGQVVEALHF TGTGCCACCAGTGATCAACCGGGACAGGTGGTCGAGGCCCTCCACTTT
TRBJ2-5 TRBD1 many TRBV6-5 CASSYRGTGGGETQYF TGTGCCAGCAGTTACCGTGGGACAGGGGGCGGAGAGACCCAGTACTTC
TRBJ1-1 - many TRBV12-3/TRBV12-4 CASSTRGRRAFF TGTGCCAGCAGTACCCGGGGGCGGCGAGCTTTCTTT
TRBJ2-7 - - TRBV7-9 CASSSRLVSSSEQYF TGTGCCAGCAGCTCCCGACTAGTTTCGTCCTCCGAGCAGTACTTC
TRBJ2-7 - - TRBV12-3/TRBV12-4 CASSLGQGRDYEQYF TGTGCCAGCAGTCTGGGGCAGGGAAGAGACTACGAGCAGTACTTC
TRBJ1-1 - - TRBV6-2/TRBV6-3 CASRGDIPMNTEAFF TGTGCCAGCCGGGGGGACATCCCCATGAACACTGAAGCTTTCTTT
TRBJ2-2 - many TRBV6-1 CASSKDRHTGELFF TGTGCCAGCAGTAAAGACAGGCACACCGGGGAGCTGTTTTTT
TRBJ2-6 - few TRBV21-1 CASSSGPGQGISSGANVLTF TGTGCCAGCAGCTCCGGCCCGGGACAGGGGATTTCTTCTGGGGCCAACGTCCTGACTTTC
TRBJ1-6 - many TRBV6-5 CASSYAESSYNSPLHF TGTGCCAGCAGTTACGCCGAGAGCTCCTATAATTCACCCCTCCACTTT
TRBJ2-7 TRBD2 - TRBV6-2/TRBV6-3 CASSFVGLAGGLGYEQYF TGTGCCAGCAGTTTTGTTGGACTAGCGGGAGGTTTGGGCTACGAGCAGTACTTC
TRBJ1-1 - - TRBV2 CASKAGNTEAFF TGTGCCAGCAAGGCAGGGAACACTGAAGCTTTCTTT
TRBJ2-7 - - TRBV20-1 CSARADPREQYF TGCAGTGCTAGGGCGGACCCTAGGGAGCAGTACTTC
TRBJ1-2 TRBD1 many TRBV2 CASSGATGLDGYTF TGTGCCAGCAGCGGCGCGACAGGGTTGGATGGCTACACCTTC